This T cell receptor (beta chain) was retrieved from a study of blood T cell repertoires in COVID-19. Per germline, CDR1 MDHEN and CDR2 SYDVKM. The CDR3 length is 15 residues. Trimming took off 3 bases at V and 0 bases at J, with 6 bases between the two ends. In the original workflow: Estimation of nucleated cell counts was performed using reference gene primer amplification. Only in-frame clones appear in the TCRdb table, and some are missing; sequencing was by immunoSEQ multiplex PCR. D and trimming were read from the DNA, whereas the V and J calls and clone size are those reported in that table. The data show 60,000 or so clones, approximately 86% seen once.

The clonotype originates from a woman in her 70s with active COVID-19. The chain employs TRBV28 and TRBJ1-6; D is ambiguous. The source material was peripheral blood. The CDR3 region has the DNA TGTGCCAGCAGTTTCTTGCGCTCCTATAATTCACCCCTCCACTTT. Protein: CASSFLRSYNSPLHF.